The clone carrying this TCR beta chain was counted a few times. The sample originates from a study of blood T cell repertoires in COVID-19. Study-level information: Samples of COVID-19 (acute and convalescent) were obtained from the United States, Italy and Spain. PBMCs, B-cell-depleted T cells, or T cells were the source of the cDNA or gDNA that made up the material.

The CDR3 contains 13 residues. V was clipped by 5 bases and J by 4 bases; unmatched bases: 4. Germline lookup yields CDR1 MNHEY and CDR2 SMNVEV (reference sequence). Authors' processing steps: Quantification of nucleated cells was approximated via reference gene primer amplification. Method: immunoSEQ multiplex PCR; TCRdb's copy keeps in-frame clones and lacks some. Clonal size and the V and J genes are those of that table, whereas D and trimming came from the DNA. Seen here are around 100,000 clones, approximately 88% observed once, and the top ten hold 0.83%. V is TRBV27 and J is TRBJ1-2; 7 bases fit TRBD1. The sequencing input was peripheral blood. This TCR was sampled from a woman in her 70s with acute or convalescent COVID-19. The CDR3 sequence is CASSARTGYGYTF. CDR3 nucleotides: TGTGCCAGCAGTGCCCGGACAGGCTATGGCTACACCTTC.